This TCR beta chain comes out of a study of control samples from healthy donors and cancer patients. Generated by immunoSEQ multiplex PCR, the TCRdb table keeps only in-frame clones and is missing some. The table records roughly 190,000 clones, about nine tenths of them present only once. Germline V lookup: CDR1 KGHSY, CDR2 FQNENV. V shed 3 bases, J shed 5 bases, and the junction held 4 bases outside the gene matches. This CDR3 has 14 residues. Sequencing used blood. The clonotype originates from a man aged 30 to 45 in good health. The chain joins TRBV16 to TRBJ2-1; 7 nucleotides align to TRBD1. CDR3 sequence (DNA): TGTGCCAGCAGCCACTCTGGACAGGACAATGAGCAGTTCTTC. It specifies CASSHSGQDNEQFF.